What follows is one TCR beta chain and its context. Its antigen is as yet unknown. In the naive CD8 group, cells lacked CD45RO and were positively selected for CCR7, so terminally differentiated effector memory CD45RA+ cells were left out. Assay: immunoSEQ multiplex PCR; the TCRdb copy retains only in-frame clones and omits some. The sample records 650,000 to 800,000 clones, about 92% being singletons. The record originates from a study of shared clonotypes between healthy human individuals. Regarding the study as a whole: Only blood was sampled; tissue repertoires likely differ. Naive subsets, compared against memory subsets, generally had larger estimated richness values.

The origin of this receptor is a man in his thirties or forties in good health. Sequencing was carried out using naive CD8+ T cells sorted from blood.

CDR3 in amino acids: CASSFLQEYNEQFF. The CDR3 bases are TGTGCCAGCAGTTTCTTACAGGAGTACAATGAGCAGTTCTTC. V usage is TRBV28 and J usage is TRBJ2-1, with a tentative D call TRBD1 (5 bases). Germline-derived CDR1 and CDR2 are MDHEN and SYDVKM. Between the trimmed V and J ends, which lost 3 bases and 4 bases, there was a span of 10 bases. There are 14 residues in the CDR3.